Each of the 3 T cell receptor beta chains below was sequenced from the same sample in a study of sequential checkpoint blockade in melanoma. The table came from immunoSEQ multiplex PCR; TCRdb's copy has only in-frame clones and leaves some out. The sample consists of tens of thousands of clones, approximately 86% of them appearing once. Treatment specified: randomized to nivolumab then ipilimumab (arm A) or the reverse (arm B). The starting material was CD8+ T cells sorted from blood (inferred from file names), obtained from a patient given nivolumab and ipilimumab in sequence. These receptors were collected from a human donor with melanoma.

The chain has TRBV15 and TRBJ2-2; D is undetermined. Germline CDR1 reads LNHNV; CDR2 reads YYDKDF (reference sequence). The V end was cut by 1 base, the J end by 8 bases, with 14 bases between. This CDR3 comprises 15 residues. The CDR3 spells CATSRGSREVGELFF. CDR3 nucleotide sequence: TGTGCCACCAGCAGAGGGTCACGTGAGGTTGGGGAGCTGTTTTTT.

This clone was detected a few times. The chain joins TRBV7-9 to TRBJ1-2; D gene unclear. CDR1 is SEHNR, CDR2 FQNEAQ, per germline (reference sequence). The CDR3 is 12 amino acids. V lost 7 bases and J 8 bases, leaving 14 bases between the germline ends. Written as DNA, the CDR3 is TGTGCCAGCACGTCCCTACCGAGCGGCTACACCTTC. Encoded protein: CASTSLPSGYTF.

This clone has more than one count but fewer than ten. The CDR3 DNA sequence: TGTGCCAGCAGCTTCGGTTCCGGGGGCAATCAGCCCCAGCATTTT. It is translated as CASSFGSGGNQPQHF. The gene calls are TRBV7-9 and TRBJ1-5; D not resolved. From germline, CDR1 is SEHNR and CDR2 FQNEAQ (reference sequence). The CDR3 runs 15 residues. Trimming cost V 3 bases and J 2 bases, with 11 bases left between them.